This T cell receptor beta chain was retrieved from a study of cytomegalovirus exposure and HLA in healthy donors. Study background: Earlier sequencing of 150 million to 200 million T cells yielded under 120 million unique TCR beta sequences.

Study-wide results and limits: It was reported that TCR beta sequences correctly inferred the HLA-A and HLA-B alleles for most subjects.

The PCR made use of 60 Vbeta and 13 Jbeta primers. The method was immunoSEQ multiplex PCR; TCRdb's version includes in-frame clones alone and lacks a portion of them. The sample holds some 150,000 clones; approximately 80% are singletons and the top ten take 0.65% to 0.85%. As to this clone: Its antigen is undetermined.

This CDR3 is 14 amino acids long. V lost 3 bases and J 1 base, leaving 6 bases between the germline ends. Germline loops: CDR1 SGHAT, CDR2 FQNNGV. The receptor was derived from a female donor in good health and CMV-seronegative. The gene calls are TRBV11-2 and TRBJ1-4; D gene ambiguous. The sample was PBMCs. The CDR3 nucleotides read TGTGCCAGCAGCTTCGGTAGAACTAATGAAAAACTGTTTTTT. Its translation is CASSFGRTNEKLFF. The entire variable domain, with the rest obtained from reference TRBV11-2 and TRBJ1-4, is as follows: EAGVAQSPRYKIIEKRQSVAFWCNPISGHATLYWYQQILGQGPKLLIQFQNNGVVDDSQLPKDRFSAERLKGVDSTLKIQPAKLEDSAVYLCASSFGRTNEKLFFGSGTQLSVL.